Given below is one T cell receptor beta chain in context. These data originate in a study of blood T cell repertoires in COVID-19. Original data processing: Scientists estimated how many nucleated cells there were by amplifying reference gene primers. TCRdb keeps only in-frame clones here, not all; method: immunoSEQ multiplex PCR. V, J and clone size reflect that table, while D and trimming were determined from the DNA. Among around 120,000 clones, 75% to 85% were seen once, and the ten largest hold around 4.1%. The CDR3 extends over 16 amino acids. With 5 bases clipped from V and 7 bases from J, the junction kept 12 bases outside the gene matches. Germline V CDR1 and CDR2: SGHVS, FQNEAQ.

This clonotype was obtained from a woman at least 80 years old with acute or convalescent COVID-19. The specimen was peripheral blood. The V gene is TRBV7-8, the J gene TRBJ2-3; 10 nucleotides align to TRBD2. The CDR3 loop is CASSGVRAGGPNTQYF. The CDR3 DNA is TGTGCCAGCAGCGGCGTTCGAGCGGGGGGGCCGAATACGCAGTATTTT.